These T cell receptor beta chains were read from a single sample in a study of blood T cells in healthy people across ages. TCRdb re-analysed the 5' RACE reads in MiXCR, keeping a single row per CDR3 protein. Among about 1.6 million distinct CDR3 sequences listed, around 36% were seen once. The material sequenced was blood. The receptors were gathered from a woman aged 25 to 45 in good health. Each CDR3 is given with its conserved first and last residue. The D gene is left open where the match is weak. Not every row has a clone size; where given, it reads once, few, many or a size class.

cdr3_length	j_call	v_call	clone_size	d_call	cdr3_aa	cdr3_nt
14	TRBJ1-1	TRBV20-1	NA	TRBD1	CSAGQTGSGPEAFF	TGCAGTGCTGGACAGACAGGGTCGGGCCCTGAAGCTTTCTTT
15	TRBJ2-1	TRBV12-3/TRBV12-4	NA	NA	CASSTGQGGNNEQFF	TGTGCCAGCAGTACCGGACAGGGAGGGAACAATGAGCAGTTCTTC
16	TRBJ2-7	TRBV13	NA	TRBD1	CASSPNRRDREYEQYF	TGTGCCAGCAGCCCGAACCGCCGGGACAGGGAATACGAGCAGTACTTC
15	TRBJ2-3	TRBV3-1	NA	TRBD1	CAGSPQQGGPDTQYF	TGTGCCGGCAGCCCCCAACAGGGGGGCCCAGATACGCAGTATTTT
14	TRBJ2-7	TRBV20-1	few	TRBD2	CSAKIAGKHGEQYF	TGCAGTGCAAAGATAGCGGGAAAACATGGCGAGCAGTACTTC
18	TRBJ2-7	TRBV7-9	NA	TRBD2	CAGSPRTPTSGDGYEQYF	TGTGCCGGCAGCCCTAGGACACCGACTAGCGGGGACGGCTACGAGCAGTACTTC
13	TRBJ2-7	TRBV29-1	many	TRBD2	CSAFSGSSYEQYF	TGCAGCGCGTTTAGCGGGAGCTCCTACGAGCAGTACTTC
13	TRBJ1-5	TRBV6-5	NA	NA	CASRPGTSQPQHF	TGTGCCAGCAGGCCGGGTACGAGTCAGCCCCAGCATTTT
14	TRBJ2-5	TRBV7-8	many	NA	CASSLERPQETQYF	TGTGCCAGCAGCTTAGAAAGGCCCCAAGAGACCCAGTACTTC
14	TRBJ1-2	TRBV20-1	NA	NA	CSAISTALNYGYTF	TGCAGTGCTATTAGTACAGCACTAAACTATGGCTACACCTTC
15	TRBJ2-6	TRBV5-1	NA	NA	CASSLGARGANVLTF	TGCGCCAGCAGCCTGGGGGCGAGGGGGGCCAACGTCCTGACTTTC
15	TRBJ2-1	TRBV20-1	NA	TRBD1	CSAADGQGPYNEQFF	TGCAGTGCTGCGGACGGACAGGGTCCCTACAATGAGCAGTTCTTC
14	TRBJ2-3	TRBV20-1	NA	TRBD2	CSAGTSGRVDTQYF	TGCAGTGCTGGGACTAGCGGGAGAGTGGATACGCAGTATTTT